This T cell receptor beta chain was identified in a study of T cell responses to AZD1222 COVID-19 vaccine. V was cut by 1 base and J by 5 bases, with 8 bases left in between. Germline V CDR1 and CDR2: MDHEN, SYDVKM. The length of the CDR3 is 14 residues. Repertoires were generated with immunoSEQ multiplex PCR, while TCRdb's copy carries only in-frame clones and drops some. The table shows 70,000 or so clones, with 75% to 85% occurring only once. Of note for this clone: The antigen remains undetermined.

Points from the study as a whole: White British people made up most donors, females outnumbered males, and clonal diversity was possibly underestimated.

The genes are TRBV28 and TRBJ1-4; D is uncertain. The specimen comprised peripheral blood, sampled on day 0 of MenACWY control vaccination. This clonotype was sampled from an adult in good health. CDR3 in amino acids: CASSLYVANEKLFF. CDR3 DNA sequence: TGTGCCAGCAGTTTATATGTCGCAAATGAAAAACTGTTTTTT. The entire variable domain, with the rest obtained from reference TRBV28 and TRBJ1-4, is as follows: DVKVTQSSRYLVKRTGEKVFLECVQDMDHENMFWYRQDPGLGLRLIYFSYDVKMKEKGDIPEGYSVSREKKERFSLILESASTNQTSMYLCASSLYVANEKLFFGSGTQLSVL.